Included here is one T cell receptor (beta chain) sequence, with context. CDR1 is LNHNV, CDR2 YYDKDF, per germline (reference sequence). The CDR3 runs 15 residues. With V trimmed by 0 bases and J by 0 bases, 2 bases remained unmatched. This specimen belongs to a study of cytomegalovirus exposure and HLA in healthy donors. Here immunoSEQ multiplex PCR was the method, and the copy in TCRdb shows in-frame clones only, minus some. The table lists fewer than 350,000 clones, roughly 88% of them singletons. The chain is built from TRBV15 and TRBJ2-7, with 7 bases that match TRBD2. Sequencing was done on a sample of PBMCs. This receptor was identified in a woman younger than 30 in good health and CMV-seronegative. The CDR3 bases are TGTGCCACCAGCAGAGATTCTAGCGGCTCCTACGAGCAGTACTTC. Translation gives CATSRDSSGSYEQYF.